Listed here are 2 T cell receptor beta chains from one sample, sequenced in a study of blood T cell repertoires in COVID-19. Some clones are missing from TCRdb's copy, which holds only in-frame ones; the method was immunoSEQ multiplex PCR. Of about 150,000 clones listed, approximately 84% are singletons. Sequenced material: peripheral blood. The source of these receptors is a woman aged 80 or over with COVID-19, enrolled during active disease.

The V call is TRBV24-1, the J call TRBJ2-1; 8 bases map to TRBD1. Germline CDR1 KGHDR, CDR2 SFDVKD. The CDR3 is 16 amino acids. J gave up 3 bases and V 4 bases, and 7 bases lay outside the gene matches. The chain's CDR3 is CATSDSGGAGYNEQFF. In DNA form, the CDR3 reads TGTGCCACCAGTGACTCAGGGGGCGCGGGCTACAATGAGCAGTTCTTC.

The chain links TRBV10-1 to TRBJ2-5; D is perhaps TRBD2 (6 bases). The V gene's germline CDR1 is WNHNN and CDR2 SYGVQD (reference sequence). V shed 5 bases and J shed 7 bases, with 14 bases lying between them. The CDR3 is 13 residues long. The CDR3 nucleotides are TGCGCCAGCAGTCCCGGGACTTCAGGGACCCAGTACTTC. Translated, it gives CASSPGTSGTQYF.